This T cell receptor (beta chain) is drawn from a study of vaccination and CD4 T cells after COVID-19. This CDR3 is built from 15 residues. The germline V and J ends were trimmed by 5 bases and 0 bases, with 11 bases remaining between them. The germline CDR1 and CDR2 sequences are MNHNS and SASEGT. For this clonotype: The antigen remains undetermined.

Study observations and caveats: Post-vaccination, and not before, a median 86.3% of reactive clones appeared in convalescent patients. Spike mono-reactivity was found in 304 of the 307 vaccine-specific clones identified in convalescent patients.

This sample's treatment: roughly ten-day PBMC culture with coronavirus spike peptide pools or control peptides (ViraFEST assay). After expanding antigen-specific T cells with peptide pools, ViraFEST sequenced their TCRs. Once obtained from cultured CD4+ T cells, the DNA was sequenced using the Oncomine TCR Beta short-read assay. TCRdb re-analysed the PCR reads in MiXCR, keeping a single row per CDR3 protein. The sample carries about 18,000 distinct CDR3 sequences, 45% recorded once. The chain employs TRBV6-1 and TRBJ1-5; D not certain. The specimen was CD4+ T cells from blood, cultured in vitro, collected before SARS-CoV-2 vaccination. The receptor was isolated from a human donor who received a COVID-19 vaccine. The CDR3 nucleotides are TGTGCCAGCAGTACCACAGTATATAGCAATCAGCCCCAGCATTTT. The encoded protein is CASSTTVYSNQPQHF.